One sample yielded the 25 T cell receptor beta chains listed below, sequenced in a study of CD8 T cells in ankylosing spondylitis. These receptors' targets are unknown. In TCRdb, the 5' RACE reads were re-called with MiXCR into one record per CDR3 protein. The sample has about 800,000 distinct CDR3 sequences, about 10% seen once. Study results and limitations: Within ankylosing spondylitis blood, a TCR beta motif made up of roughly eight highly homologous variants appeared to be characteristic.

Material for sequencing was blood, either unsorted or a sorted T cell fraction (not recorded which). All receptors come from a male donor with ankylosing spondylitis.

This clonotype occurred many times. V is TRBV29-1 and J is TRBJ2-1, with TRBD1 matching 10 bases. This CDR3 comprises 16 residues. The germline V gene encodes CDR1 SQVTM and CDR2 ANQGSEA. Trimming removed 1 base from V and 5 bases from J; junction bases left unmatched: 8. CDR3 bases: TGCAGCGTTGAAGCCACCGGGACAGGGGTCGACAATGAGCAGTTCTTC. Translation: CSVEATGTGVDNEQFF.

This clonotype was counted only a few times. The gene calls are TRBV4-2 and TRBJ1-2; tentative D call: TRBD1 (6 bases). The length of the CDR3 is 15 residues. The ends were cut back, 2 bases at V and 6 bases at J, with 16 bases in the middle. Germline V gives CDR1 LGHNA, CDR2 YNFKEQ. Here the CDR3 reads CASSQTSPRGHGYTF. In nucleotides, the CDR3 is TGTGCCAGCAGCCAAACCTCCCCCAGGGGACATGGCTACACCTTC.

CDR3 sequence reads: CASSGGITGYEQYF. The CDR3 DNA follows: TGTGCCAGCAGCGGGGGAATTACAGGGTACGAGCAGTACTTC. The chain uses TRBV9 and TRBJ2-7, with a weak D call TRBD1 (6 bases). Germline assignment: CDR1 SGDLS and CDR2 YYNGEE. Trimming pared 3 bases from V and 4 bases from J, leaving 14 bases between. The CDR3 has 14 residues.

This clonotype was seen a handful of times. V gene TRBV7-3 combines with J gene TRBJ2-5; 7 positions agree with TRBD2. Germline CDR1 SGHTA, CDR2 FQGTGA. The CDR3 runs 14 residues. Trimming cost V 4 bases and J 5 bases; bases outside gene matches: 7. The CDR3: CASSSSGVAETQYF. As DNA, the CDR3 is TGTGCCAGCAGCTCGAGCGGGGTGGCGGAGACCCAGTACTTC.

CDR3 amino acids: CASSLDRGEQPQHF. The CDR3 DNA sequence: TGCGCCAGCAGCCTTGACAGGGGGGAACAGCCCCAGCATTTT. The genes are TRBV5-1 and TRBJ1-5; 9 bases are a match to TRBD1. The V segment lost 4 bases and the J segment 7 bases; nucleotides outside the gene matches: 6. CDR3 length equals 14 residues. Germline CDR1 and CDR2: SGHRS and YFSETQ. The entire variable domain, with the rest obtained from reference TRBV5-1 and TRBJ1-5, is as follows: KAGVTQTPRYLIKTRGQQVTLSCSPISGHRSVSWYQQTPGQGLQFLFEYFSETQRNKGNFPGRFSGRQFSNSRSEMNVSTLELGDSALYLCASSLDRGEQPQHFGDGTRLSIL.

This clonotype was recorded many times. V and J are TRBV7-2 and TRBJ2-1; D remains unclear. The ends were cut back, 3 bases at V and 2 bases at J, with 2 bases in the middle. This CDR3 is 12 amino acids long. Germline V gene lookup returns CDR1 SGHTA and CDR2 FQGNSA. CDR3 nucleotides: TGTGCCAGCAGCTTTCCCTACAATGAGCAGTTCTTC. It is translated as CASSFPYNEQFF.

This chain joins TRBV10-2 and TRBJ1-1; D is undetermined. V gave up 7 bases and J gave up 4 bases, with 10 bases separating them. Germline lookup yields CDR1 WSHSY and CDR2 SAAADI. This CDR3 contains 12 residues. CDR3 loop: CASTFLGTEAFF. CDR3 bases: TGCGCCAGCACTTTTCTGGGCACTGAAGCTTTCTTT.

In this sample, this clonotype turned up many times. The chain combines TRBV20-1 with TRBJ2-2; D perhaps matches TRBD2 (6 bases). In germline, CDR1 is DFQATT, CDR2 SNEGSKA (reference sequence). With 3 bases removed from V and 5 bases from J, the gap between germline ends came to 13 bases. CDR3 length equals 14 residues. The CDR3 DNA follows: TGCAGTGCTAGCTCACTAGCAGGAACCGGGGAGCTGTTTTTT. Translating gives CSASSLAGTGELFF.

This clonotype was recorded many times. J is TRBJ1-5 and V is TRBV12-3 or TRBV12-4; D is ambiguous. Trimming took 1 base from V and 1 from J, leaving 14 bases between them. CDR3 length: 17 amino acids. CDR3 sequence: CASSLGFQVRSNQPQHF. CDR3 bases: TGTGCCAGCAGTTTAGGATTCCAGGTTCGGAGCAATCAGCCCCAGCATTTT.

This clonotype showed up many times. J is TRBJ2-7 and V is TRBV20-1; D not resolved. There are 10 residues in the CDR3. The germline V and J ends were trimmed by 5 bases and 5 bases, with 7 bases remaining between them. CDR1 is DFQATT, CDR2 SNEGSKA, per germline (reference sequence). The CDR3 spells CSALSNEQYF. The CDR3, as DNA: TGCAGTGCTCTCAGTAACGAGCAGTACTTC.

As to this clonotype: An end of the junction does not agree with germline; a read error may underlie this. DNA of the CDR3: TGTGCCAGCAGCTACGCCCTTCCGAGCTCTGAAAACACCATATATTTT. Amino acids: CASSYALPSSENTIYF. V and J are TRBV7-9 and TRBJ1-3; D call uncertain. CDR3 length equals 16 residues. CDR1 is SEHNR, CDR2 FQNEAQ, per germline (reference sequence).

V is TRBV18 and J is TRBJ2-3; TRBD2 agrees at 13 bases. The CDR3 sequence is 13 residues long. Germline V gene lookup returns CDR1 KGHSH and CDR2 LQKENI. V trimming: 2 bases; J trimming: 14 bases; junction bases outside the gene matches: 4. The CDR3 reads CASSPGLAGVLYF. The DNA for the CDR3 is TGTGCCAGCTCACCAGGACTAGCGGGAGTTTTGTATTTT.

This clonotype occurred many times. J is TRBJ2-5 and V is TRBV20-1; D is undetermined. The V end was cut by 0 bases, the J end by 7 bases, with 12 bases between. The germline V gene encodes CDR1 DFQATT and CDR2 SNEGSKA (reference sequence). The CDR3 totals 13 residues. The CDR3 DNA reads TGCAGTGCTAGAGAAAGGACGGTTGGGACCCAGTACTTC. This translates into CSARERTVGTQYF.

This clonotype was detected only a few times. The gene calls are TRBV4-3 and TRBJ2-3; unclear D gene. In germline, CDR1 is LGHNA, CDR2 YSLEER. This CDR3 has 14 residues. V was clipped by 4 bases and J by 4 bases, with 12 bases between them. CDR3 in amino acids: CASSLGSIADTQYF. CDR3 DNA sequence: TGCGCCAGCAGCCTCGGGTCTATAGCAGATACGCAGTATTTT.

The rearrangement uses TRBV7-2 and TRBJ2-3; D is undetermined. With 5 bases removed from V and 7 bases from J, the gap between germline ends came to 7 bases. Germline CDR1 SGHTA, CDR2 FQGNSA. The CDR3 runs 11 residues. The CDR3 DNA reads as TGTGCCAGCAGCCCGTCGTATACGCAGTATTTT. Its translation: CASSPSYTQYF.

CDR3 DNA sequence: TGCGCCAGCAGCTCACAGGGGGCCGTCGGGGAGCTGTTTTTT. Translation gives CASSSQGAVGELFF. This chain connects TRBV5-1 to TRBJ2-2; 9 bases map to TRBD1. Germline CDR1 and CDR2: SGHRS and YFSETQ. There are 14 residues in the CDR3. After removal of 3 bases from V and 7 bases from J, the junction contained 4 bases not matched to a gene.

The rearrangement joins TRBV3-1 to TRBJ2-2; D gene ambiguous. V lost 2 bases and J lost 7, with 11 bases in between. There are 14 residues in the CDR3. The germline CDR1 and CDR2 sequences are LGHDT and YNNKEL (reference sequence). The CDR3 DNA sequence: TGTGCCAGCAGCCAACGTGGACGCGTCGGGGAGCTGTTTTTT. It is translated as CASSQRGRVGELFF. Supplemented by reference TRBV3-1 and TRBJ2-2, the full variable domain reads DTAVSQTPKYLVTQMGNDKSIKCEQNLGHDTMYWYKQDSKKFLKIMFSYNNKELIINETVPNRFSPKSPDKAHLNLHINSLELGDSAVYFCASSQRGRVGELFFGEGSRLTVL.

This clonotype occurred many times. The chain combines TRBV21-1 with TRBJ1-6; the table's D call, TRBD1, was not checked against the DNA. TRBV21-1 is flagged as a pseudogene. The CDR3 covers 14 residues. The CDR3, as DNA: TGTGCCACCATTACAGGGGGCAATAATTCACCCCTCCACTTT. This sequence encodes CATITGGNNSPLHF.

The chain joins TRBV9 to TRBJ2-1, with TRBD1 as a possible D gene (5 bases). The CDR3 covers 13 residues. Germline-derived CDR1 and CDR2 are SGDLS and YYNGEE. The V end lost 7 bases, the J end lost 8 bases, and 16 bases lay between the germline ends. The CDR3 region is CASVGHASDEQFF. For the CDR3, the DNA is TGTGCCAGCGTTGGACACGCTAGTGATGAGCAGTTCTTC.

The rearrangement uses TRBV7-2 and TRBJ2-3; D is undetermined. From germline, CDR1 is SGHTA and CDR2 FQGNSA. The CDR3 is made up of 15 amino acids. V was shortened by 1 base and J by 2 bases, with 10 bases between the two germline ends. The CDR3 sequence is CASSLEATNTDTQYF. The CDR3, as DNA: TGTGCCAGCAGCTTAGAAGCGACGAACACAGATACGCAGTATTTT.

There are a few counts of this clonotype. V and J are TRBV4-2 and TRBJ2-5; no clear D. Germline CDR1 LGHNA, CDR2 YNFKEQ. The V end lost 0 bases, the J end lost 1 base, and 6 bases lay between the germline ends. The CDR3 has 14 residues. CDR3 nucleotides: TGTGCCAGCAGCCAAGAACGGGTCCAAGAGACCCAGTACTTC. This gives the protein CASSQERVQETQYF.

J is TRBJ2-1 and V is TRBV20-1, with D tentatively TRBD2 (7 bases). The germline V gene encodes CDR1 DFQATT and CDR2 SNEGSKA (reference sequence). CDR3 length: 15 amino acids. CDR3 nucleotides: TGCAGCCCGATGGGGGGGGCCAGCTCCTACAATGAGCAGTTCTTC. This translates into CSPMGGASSYNEQFF.

The genes are TRBV28 and TRBJ2-1; D is undetermined. Per germline, CDR1 MDHEN and CDR2 SYDVKM. This CDR3 is 12 amino acids long. Deletions cut 5 bases from V and 7 bases from J, with 9 bases between. CDR3 nucleotide sequence: TGTGCCAGCAGTACCACACCGAATGAGCAGTTCTTC. Amino acid sequence: CASSTTPNEQFF.

V and J are TRBV19 and TRBJ2-7; possibly TRBD1 for D (7 bases). Germline-derived CDR1 and CDR2 are LNHDA and SQIVND (reference sequence). Deletions cut 8 bases from V and 3 bases from J, with 14 bases between. The CDR3 has 13 amino acids. CDR3 residues: CASRSQGGYEQYF. CDR3 bases: TGTGCCAGTCGAAGTCAGGGGGGCTACGAGCAGTACTTC.

At least ten counts were recorded for this clonotype. The chain uses TRBV12-3 or TRBV12-4 and TRBJ2-6; D may be TRBD2 (6 bases). This CDR3 contains 15 residues. V was clipped by 5 bases and J by 1 base, with 9 bases between them. CDR3 DNA sequence: TGTGCCAGCAGTGACGCGGGATCTGGGGCCAACGTCCTGACTTTC. Translating it yields CASSDAGSGANVLTF.